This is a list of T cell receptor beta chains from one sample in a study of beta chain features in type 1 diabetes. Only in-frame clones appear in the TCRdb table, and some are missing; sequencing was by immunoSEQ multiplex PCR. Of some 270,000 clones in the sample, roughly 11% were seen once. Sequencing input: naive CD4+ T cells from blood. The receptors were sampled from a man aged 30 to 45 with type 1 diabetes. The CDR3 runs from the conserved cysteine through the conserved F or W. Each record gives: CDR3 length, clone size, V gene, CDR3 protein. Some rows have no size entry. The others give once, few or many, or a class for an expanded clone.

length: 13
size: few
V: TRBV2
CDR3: CASRDRLGGKLFF

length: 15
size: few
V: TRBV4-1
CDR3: CASSQIAFVGNTIYF

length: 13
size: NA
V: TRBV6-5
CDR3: CASRLAGGPEQFF

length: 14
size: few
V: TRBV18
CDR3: CASSPGRYQETQYF

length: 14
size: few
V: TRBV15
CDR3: CATKAGADQETQYF

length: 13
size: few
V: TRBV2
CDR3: CASRETANYGYTF

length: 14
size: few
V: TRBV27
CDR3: CASSLRGFSYEQYF

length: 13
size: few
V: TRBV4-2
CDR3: CASSQDRYGELFF

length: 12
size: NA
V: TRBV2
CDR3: CASSPQGAPLHF

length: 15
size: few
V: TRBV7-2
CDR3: CASSTQGARDEKLFF

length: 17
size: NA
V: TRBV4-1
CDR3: CASSQLGGTLSYNEQFF

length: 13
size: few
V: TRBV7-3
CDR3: CASSADRKNIQYF

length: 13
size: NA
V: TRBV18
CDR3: CASSPPGDTEAFF

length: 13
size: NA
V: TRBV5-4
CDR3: CASSSQGRYGYTF

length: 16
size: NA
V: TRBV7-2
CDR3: CASSVTSGGASDTQYF

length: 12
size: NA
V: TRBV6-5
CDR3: CASKDRVYGYTF

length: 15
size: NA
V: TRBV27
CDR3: CASRSLGQGAYGYTF

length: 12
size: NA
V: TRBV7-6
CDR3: CAISESTGSQYF

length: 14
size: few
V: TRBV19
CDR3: CASIMGANTGELFF

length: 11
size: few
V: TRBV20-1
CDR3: CSARRQETQYF

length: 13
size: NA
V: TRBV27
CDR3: CATSRQAAYEQYF

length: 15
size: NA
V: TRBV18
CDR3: CASSPARVQNTEAFF